This TCR beta chain was observed in a study of shared clonotypes between healthy human individuals (dated by TCRdb to the early 2020s). About the study as a whole: A few men and two women, aged 18 to 49 years, made up the cohort. For each donor, three plates each were used for CD4 naive and CD4 memory, two plates were used for CD8 naive, and one plate was used for CD8 memory. To estimate repertoire size and how much clonotype sharing occurs between individuals, the study deeply sequenced the blood TCR repertoires of several healthy adults. To increase sequencing depth and limit assay-specific biases, different laboratories used diverse techniques to prepare libraries and sequence TCR repertoires. Each donor's leukapheresis produced roughly between about 0.8 and 8.9 billion PBMCs.

Using the deep immunoSEQ assay, multiplex PCR amplified TCR CDR3 regions from genomic DNA. For each cell subset, the extracted genomic DNA was distributed evenly across all wells of several immunoSEQ 96-well plates, and each plate served as one replicate. For sorted subsets, each replicate PCR was loaded with approximately 0.2 ug genomic DNA, equivalent to 30,000 or so T cell genomes. Purified libraries were quantified with a Qubit 3.0 fluorometer, sized on a Bioanalyzer 2100, and re-quantified with the KAPA Library Quantification kit. Each immunoSEQ 96-well plate was sequenced on its own single-read 150-cycle Illumina NextSeq 550 flow cell. In the paper's pipeline: The immunoSEQ output contained only junctional sequences without quality scores, so filtering could not match that applied to full-length reads. To assign V/J genes and CDR3, sequences were annotated against IMGT germline references using PyIR, a Python wrapper for IgBLAST v1.9. Reads were filtered out if the reads had weak V/J assignments (E-value above 1e-6), no CDR3, stop codons, out-of-frame junctions, or ambiguous translated residues. V3J clonotypes were defined as sequences sharing the same inferred V gene, J gene, and CDR3 amino acid sequence. To compute the percentage overlap between repertoires, the number of shared unique clonotypes was divided by the size of the smaller repertoire. Three approaches were used to assess repertoire richness: RTK rarefaction, the Chao1 estimator, and Recon v2.1 estimates of unobserved clonotypes. Generation probabilities for all TCRbeta clonotypes obtained by the gDNA method from a handful of donors were computed using OLGA. Here the immuneACCESS table is served through TCRdb, limited to in-frame sequences with V and J called. Missing clones are a known gap in these copies; in checked studies unresolved V genes cover under half, and the rest lacks a known reason. The DNA was the basis for D and trimming; V, J and clone size are from that table. The sample table records around 2.1 million clones; about 92% of these occur just once. Together, the top ten hold under 2% of the sample.

CDR1 and CDR2 were assigned from the germline V gene as MDHEN and SYDVKM. The CDR3 covers 11 residues, taking in both the cysteine and the phenylalanine. Just the 33-base CDR3 DNA is kept, in frame starting at base 1. Trimming costs V 7 bases and J 1 base, and their ends lie 4 bases apart. This clone came up a few times. Its specific antigen is unknown. Per-nucleotide qualities are absent, and no much larger clonotype sits a single base away. Paper-wide results and their limitations: Higher generation probabilities were observed for clonotypes shared by all four sorted-subset donors than for non-shared clonotypes. Pairwise subsampling led to the expectation that sequencing depth would affect the degree of clonotype sharing among donors. Larger estimated clonotype richness was generally found for naive subsets than for memory subsets. Only blood was sampled, and tissue TCR repertoires likely differ from those in blood. Because the study included a small number of donors, the genetic and exposure-history diversity represented was limited. Across a handful of donors, roughly 5% of naive CD4, more than 3% of naive CD8, under 2.5% of memory CD4, and approximately 0.4% of memory CD8 clonotypes were shared. Rarefaction of sorted-subset datasets indicated incomplete sequencing despite the large sequencing depth.

CD8 naive samples were obtained by positive selection for CCR7 among CD45RO-negative cells, yielding a CD45RA+CCR7+ population from which TemRA cells were excluded. The donors were healthy, HIV-negative adults who had no recently reported acute infections or vaccinations. Every donor was a Caucasian adult residing in Nashville, Tennessee, USA. After blood collection by leukapheresis, PBMCs were isolated using Ficoll-Histopaque density gradient centrifugation and then cryopreserved in the vapor phase of liquid nitrogen. Purity and quantity of every magnetically sorted T cell population were checked by analytical flow cytometry. Each sorted fraction had its genomic DNA isolated and then quantified by UV absorbance on a Nanodrop 2000c.

The clonotype was recovered from a man aged 18 to 35 in good health. Some clones in this sample may be carry-over from other donors' samples. The specimen sequenced was naive CD8+ T cells from PBMCs. The cell subset or site label of this sample denotes: CD45RA+CCR7+. The sequence joins TRBV28 to TRBJ1-1, with the D gene not clear enough to name. The nucleotides are TGTGCCAGCATACGGAACACTGAAGCTTTCTTT. It codes for CASIRNTEAFF. Joined to the reference TRBV28 and TRBJ1-1 proteins, this CDR3 gives the full variable domain: DVKVTQSSRYLVKRTGEKVFLECVQDMDHENMFWYRQDPGLGLRLIYFSYDVKMKEKGDIPEGYSVSREKKERFSLILESASTNQTSMYLCASIRNTEAFFGQGTRLTVV.